The T cell receptor (beta chain) described here comes from a study of cytomegalovirus exposure and HLA in healthy donors. CDR3 length equals 14 residues. The germline V gene encodes CDR1 PRHDT and CDR2 FYEKMQ (reference sequence). V dropped 1 base and J dropped 4 bases, with 8 bases sitting between them. The PCR employed 60 Vbeta primers together with 13 Jbeta primers. In the original workflow: In a later analysis, roughly 11 million of tens of millions of unique beta chains occurred in at least two donors. Here immunoSEQ multiplex PCR was the method, and the copy in TCRdb shows in-frame clones only, minus some. The V and J calls and the clone size are those of that table, but D and trimming were determined from the DNA. The sample consists of around 100,000 clones, approximately 60% of them appearing once. Of note for this clone: Its matching antigen is unknown.

The study's findings and limits: Most TCRs appeared rarely, but some public TCRs recurred in many donors.

The gene calls are TRBV13 and TRBJ2-1; D may be TRBD2 (5 bases). The source material was PBMCs. The sequence was obtained from a woman aged 25 to 39 in good health and CMV-seronegative. CDR3 protein: CASSLDGIYNEQFF. In nucleotides, the CDR3 is TGTGCCAGCAGCTTAGACGGGATTTACAATGAGCAGTTCTTC.